This record looks at one TCR beta chain sequence and its context. Antigen: not known. This sample was included in a study of T-cell memory formation after mild COVID-19. The overall study: There were largely donor-specific TCR clusters.

5'RACE, which relied on constant-segment primers, yielded TCR alpha and TCR beta cDNA libraries carrying sample barcodes and UMIs. Using its own MiXCR run on the 5' RACE reads, TCRdb lists one record per CDR3 protein. The data contain approximately 350,000 distinct CDR3 sequences, under 15% of them singletons. Germline values: CDR1 LNHDA, CDR2 SQIVND (reference sequence). The CDR3 is 16 residues long. Trimming at V came to 7 bases and at J to 4 bases, leaving 15 bases not matched to a gene. Points from the study as a whole: Later expanders leaned CD4+, whereas clones that contracted between day 15 and 85 were balanced CD4/CD8. Memory from before infection featured some responding clones, which suggests cross-reactive memory joined.

The clonotype comes from a man between 18 and 29 years old who had mild COVID-19 (a few samples of this study predate the infection). Cell type and time point are not known. The chain is built from TRBV19 and TRBJ1-2; the match to TRBD1 covers 7 bases. Sample: PBMCs or a T cell subset sorted from them (not recorded which). Written as DNA, the CDR3 is TGTGCCAGTACCACAAGTCGATCCGGGACAGTCTATGGCTACACCTTC. This encodes CASTTSRSGTVYGYTF.